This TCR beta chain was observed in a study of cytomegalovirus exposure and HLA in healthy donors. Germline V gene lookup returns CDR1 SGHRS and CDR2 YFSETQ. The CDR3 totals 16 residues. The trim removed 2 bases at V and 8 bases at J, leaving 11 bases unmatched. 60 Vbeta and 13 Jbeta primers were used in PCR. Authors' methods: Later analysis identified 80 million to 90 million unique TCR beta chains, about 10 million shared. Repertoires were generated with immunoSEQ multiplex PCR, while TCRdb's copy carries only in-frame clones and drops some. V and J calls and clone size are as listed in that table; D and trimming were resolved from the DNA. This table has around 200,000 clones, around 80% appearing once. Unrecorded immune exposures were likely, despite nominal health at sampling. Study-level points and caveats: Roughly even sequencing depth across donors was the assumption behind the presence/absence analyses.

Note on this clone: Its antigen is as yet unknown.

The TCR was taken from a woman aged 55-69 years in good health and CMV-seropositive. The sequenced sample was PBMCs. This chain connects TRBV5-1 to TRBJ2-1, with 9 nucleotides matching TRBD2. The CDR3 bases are TGCGCCAGCAGCTTTGGGCGGGAGGGCCCCACGCATGAGCAGTTCTTC. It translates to CASSFGREGPTHEQFF.